This TCR beta chain was found in a study of regulatory T cells in long-lasting Graves disease. The study, taken as a whole, reports: The sample size was small, and this may have reduced accuracy. Persistent disease was characterized by preferential usage of TRBV28, TRBJ1-2 and TRBJ2-5. For persistent Graves' patients, TCR diversity was lower than for newly diagnosed ones.

Construction of the TCR beta libraries employed iRepertoire HTBI primers in conjunction with Arm-PCR of CDR3 regions. TCRdb redid the calling of the multiplex PCR reads with MiXCR, one entry per CDR3 protein. The repertoire holds approximately 360,000 distinct CDR3 sequences, with 23% as singletons. Germline-derived CDR1 and CDR2 are PRHDT and FYEKMQ (reference sequence). V lost 1 base and J lost 10, with 8 bases in between. CDR3 length: 12 amino acids. Notes on this clonotype: Its antigen is currently unknown.

Time point described: persistent/refractory GD, antithyroid drugs over 5 years with positive TRAb. PBMC RNA served as the TCR library source. This clonotype was sampled from a woman in her forties with Graves disease. V and J are TRBV13 and TRBJ2-1, with no clear D. Source: peripheral blood mononuclear cells (PBMCs), taken when the disease was refractory, from a patient treated with antithyroid drugs. The CDR3 region has the DNA TGTGCCAGCAGCTTAGATCCCAGGGAGCAGTTCTTC. It is translated as CASSLDPREQFF. Filled out from reference TRBV13 and TRBJ2-1, the complete variable domain reads AAGVIQSPRHLIKEKRETATLKCYPIPRHDTVYWYQQGPGQDPQFLISFYEKMQSDKGSIPDRFSAQQFSDYHSELNMSSLELGDSALYFCASSLDPREQFFGPGTRLTVL.